What follows are 25 T cell receptor beta chains derived from one specimen sequenced in a study of cytomegalovirus exposure and HLA in healthy donors. A multiplex PCR was run with 60 Vbeta primers and 13 Jbeta primers. The assay was immunoSEQ multiplex PCR, and TCRdb's table has in-frame clones only and misses some. The table has some 150,000 clones, around 75% seen once; the top ten hold roughly 3.4%. Sequenced material: PBMCs. All receptors come from a human donor in good health.

This chain joins TRBV4-2 and TRBJ1-1, with D unresolved. V was trimmed by 10 bases and J by 5 bases, leaving 23 bases between them. The CDR3 sequence is 15 residues long. Germline values: CDR1 LGHNA, CDR2 YNFKEQ. The DNA for the CDR3 is TGTGCCACCACGCAAGAACCACGTGGGCGTACTGAAGCTTTCTTT. Translating it yields CATTQEPRGRTEAFF.

The gene calls are TRBV5-1 and TRBJ2-7; a possible D gene is TRBD1 (5 bases). CDR1 SGHRS and CDR2 YFSETQ come from the germline V gene. This CDR3 spans 13 amino acids. V lost 5 bases to trimming and J lost 6 bases, with 15 bases between them. The CDR3 DNA reads as TGCGCCAGCAGTACGCACCAGGGTACCGAGCAGTACTTC. Its translation is CASSTHQGTEQYF. Using reference TRBV5-1 and TRBJ2-7 for the parts outside the CDR3, the full variable domain is KAGVTQTPRYLIKTRGQQVTLSCSPISGHRSVSWYQQTPGQGLQFLFEYFSETQRNKGNFPGRFSGRQFSNSRSEMNVSTLELGDSALYLCASSTHQGTEQYFGPGTRLTVT.

The chain couples TRBV9 to TRBJ1-2; D unclear. V gave up 3 bases and J gave up 4 bases, with 13 bases separating them. The CDR3 runs 14 residues. Germline CDR1 reads SGDLS; CDR2 reads YYNGEE. DNA of the CDR3: TGTGCCAGCAGCGCGGGTCGGGGAGCCTATGGCTACACCTTC. Translating it yields CASSAGRGAYGYTF.

CDR3 in amino acids: CASSLAGSRSYNEQFF. The CDR3 DNA sequence: TGTGCCAGCAGCTTAGCGGGGAGTAGGTCCTACAATGAGCAGTTCTTC. The chain combines TRBV7-2 with TRBJ2-1; D may be TRBD2 (5 bases). V gave up 0 bases and J gave up 1 base, with 10 bases separating them. Germline CDR1 SGHTA, CDR2 FQGNSA. CDR3 size: 16 residues.

The rearrangement uses TRBV5-5 and TRBJ1-2; TRBD1 matches 9 bases. This CDR3 is built from 14 residues. V was pared by 6 bases and J by 1 base, with 4 bases of the junction left unmatched. Germline V gene data show CDR1 as SGHKS and CDR2 as YYEKEE (reference sequence). The CDR3: CASIGTGINYGYTF. The CDR3 nucleotides are TGTGCCAGCATCGGGACAGGGATTAACTATGGCTACACCTTC.

CDR3 bases: TGTGCCAGTAGTATACGTGGCTCTGCCAAGCAAGAGACCCAGTACTTC. This encodes CASSIRGSAKQETQYF. This chain joins TRBV19 and TRBJ2-5; D is undetermined. Germline V CDR1 and CDR2: LNHDA, SQIVND (reference sequence). Deletions cut 2 bases from V and 2 bases from J, with 15 bases between. The CDR3 contains 16 residues.

The genes are TRBV6-1 and TRBJ1-1; D not resolved. The CDR3 covers 15 residues. V shed 6 bases and J shed 2 bases, with 16 bases lying between them. Germline V gives CDR1 MNHNS, CDR2 SASEGT. CDR3 residues: CASRWETRPNTEAFF. CDR3 nucleotide sequence: TGTGCCAGCAGGTGGGAGACACGACCTAACACTGAAGCTTTCTTT.

V is TRBV15 and J is TRBJ2-7; D is undetermined. The CDR3 extends over 14 amino acids. Trimming took 4 bases from V and 1 from J, leaving 11 bases between them. Germline V lookup: CDR1 LNHNV, CDR2 YYDKDF (reference sequence). In DNA form, the CDR3 reads TGTGCCACCAGCAAAGCGAGGCTATCCTACGAGCAGTACTTC. Translated: CATSKARLSYEQYF.

The V call is TRBV27, the J call TRBJ1-2; D might be TRBD1 (6 bases). Germline values: CDR1 MNHEY, CDR2 SMNVEV (reference sequence). The CDR3 contains 17 residues. The ends were cut back, 8 bases at V and 0 bases at J, with 22 bases in the middle. The CDR3 DNA follows: TGTGCCAGCCGAAACACAGGGAAGGGGATAGCTAACTATGGCTACACCTTC. This translates into CASRNTGKGIANYGYTF.

V gene TRBV27 combines with J gene TRBJ1-1, with 8 bases aligning to TRBD1. CDR1 is MNHEY, CDR2 SMNVEV, per germline (reference sequence). V dropped 6 bases and J dropped 6; count of bases not matched to a gene: 6. The CDR3 sequence is 13 residues long. CDR3 amino acids: CASSHQGAAEAFF. The CDR3 DNA reads as TGTGCCAGCAGCCATCAGGGGGCTGCTGAAGCTTTCTTT.

The chain has TRBV7-9 and TRBJ1-3; 8 nucleotides align to TRBD1. The CDR3 runs 19 residues. The germline V gene encodes CDR1 SEHNR and CDR2 FQNEAQ (reference sequence). V shed 7 bases and J 0 bases; nucleotides not matched to a gene: 17. The CDR3 nucleotides read TGTGCCAGCACCATTTGGAGACAGGGGCCCATAAACTCTGGAAACACCATATATTTT. Residues: CASTIWRQGPINSGNTIYF.

This clone appeared a single time. The chain carries TRBV7-3 and TRBJ2-1; a weak D match, TRBD1 (5 bases). CDR1 is SGHTA, CDR2 FQGTGA, per germline. This CDR3 is built from 13 residues. Trimming stripped 4 bases from V and 9 bases from J, with 13 bases between. CDR3 sequence (DNA): TGTGCCAGCAGCTCCCAAAGGGGAAGTGAGCAGTTCTTC. Translated: CASSSQRGSEQFF.

This clone occurred a few times. This chain links TRBV5-1 with TRBJ2-5, with TRBD2 identical over 7 bases. Germline assignment: CDR1 SGHRS and CDR2 YFSETQ. Trimming removed 4 bases from V and 4 bases from J; junction bases left unmatched: 4. The CDR3 runs 13 residues. The CDR3 sequence is CASSRTSAETQYF. In nucleotides, the CDR3 is TGCGCCAGCAGCAGGACTAGTGCAGAGACCCAGTACTTC.

The chain combines TRBV10-3 with TRBJ1-4, with TRBD1 matching 7 bases. V shed 11 bases, J shed 5 bases, and the junction held 11 bases outside the gene matches. The germline gives CDR1 ENHRY, CDR2 SYGVKD. The CDR3 length is 14 residues. CDR3 in DNA: TGTGCCTCCAAGGTGGGGACAGAAAATGAAAAACTGTTTTTT. As protein: CASKVGTENEKLFF.

This rearrangement joins TRBV10-3 to TRBJ1-5, with D unclear. CDR3 size: 12 residues. The V end was cut by 2 bases, the J end by 5 bases, with 4 bases between. Germline assignment: CDR1 ENHRY and CDR2 SYGVKD. The CDR3, as DNA: TGTGCCATCAGTGAGCCGGATCAGCCCCAGCATTTT. It encodes CAISEPDQPQHF.

This chain connects TRBV2 to TRBJ2-7, with 8 bases that match TRBD2. The CDR3 runs to 11 residues. The germline V gene has CDR1 SNHLY and CDR2 FYNNEI. V was clipped by 4 bases and J by 13 bases; unmatched bases: 6. CDR3: CASSVGAGVYF. CDR3 nucleotide sequence: TGTGCCAGCAGTGTCGGAGCGGGAGTCTACTTC.

The chain carries TRBV27 and TRBJ2-5, with D uncertain. The germline V and J ends were trimmed by 5 bases and 5 bases, with 9 bases remaining between them. Germline V gene data show CDR1 as MNHEY and CDR2 as SMNVEV (reference sequence). This CDR3 region has 12 residues. CDR3 region: CASSRDGETQYF. In DNA form, the CDR3 reads TGTGCCAGCAGTCGCGACGGGGAGACCCAGTACTTC.

This clone has just a few counts. V is TRBV7-9 and J is TRBJ2-7, with 8 bases that match TRBD2. Germline CDR1 and CDR2: SEHNR and FQNEAQ (reference sequence). The trim removed 1 base at V and 3 bases at J, leaving 5 bases unmatched. There are 15 residues in the CDR3. CDR3 region: CASSLEDGRVYEQYF. CDR3 bases: TGTGCCAGCAGCTTAGAAGACGGGAGGGTCTACGAGCAGTACTTC.

V usage is TRBV5-1 and J usage is TRBJ2-7, with a tentative D call TRBD1 (5 bases). Germline V CDR1 and CDR2: SGHRS, YFSETQ. V was trimmed by 3 bases and J by 4 bases, leaving 11 bases between them. The CDR3 extends over 13 amino acids. CDR3 sequence reads: CASSSDSLYEQYF. In DNA form, the CDR3 reads TGCGCCAGCAGCTCCGACAGTCTTTACGAGCAGTACTTC.

This sequence joins TRBV11-2 and TRBJ1-3; 8 nucleotides agree with TRBD1. The germline V gene encodes CDR1 SGHAT and CDR2 FQNNGV. The CDR3 is made up of 16 amino acids. J gave up 0 bases and V 2 bases, and 3 bases lay outside the gene matches. Here the CDR3 DNA reads TGTGCCAGCAGCTTACAGGGGGCCAACTCTGGAAACACCATATATTTT. Protein: CASSLQGANSGNTIYF.

The rearrangement joins TRBV7-6 to TRBJ2-7; D may be TRBD2 (7 bases). Germline V lookup: CDR1 SGHVS, CDR2 FNYEAQ. This CDR3 spans 15 amino acids. V lost 0 bases and J 0 bases, leaving 9 bases between the germline ends. CDR3 in DNA: TGTGCCAGCAGCTTAGCGGGGGGGCTCTCCTACGAGCAGTACTTC. Translating it yields CASSLAGGLSYEQYF.

This sequence joins TRBV15 and TRBJ2-5, with D tentatively TRBD2 (5 bases). V was cut by 5 bases and J by 2 bases, with 12 bases left in between. Germline V CDR1 and CDR2: LNHNV, YYDKDF (reference sequence). This CDR3 comprises 14 residues. Written as DNA, the CDR3 is TGTGCCACCAGCTTTGGACGGGATCAAGAGACCCAGTACTTC. Translation gives CATSFGRDQETQYF.

The chain carries TRBV4-3 and TRBJ2-1; 9 bases line up with TRBD1. This CDR3 has 15 amino acids. CDR1 is LGHNA, CDR2 YSLEER, per germline. V trimming: 4 bases; J trimming: 4 bases; junction bases outside the gene matches: 5. CDR3 nucleotide sequence: TGCGCCAGCAGCCCGGGACAGGGTAGGTACAATGAGCAGTTCTTC. Its protein product is CASSPGQGRYNEQFF.

The rearrangement uses TRBV7-2 and TRBJ2-7; the D gene is possibly TRBD1 (5 bases). V was cut by 1 base and J by 1 base, with 11 bases left in between. This CDR3 spans 15 amino acids. The germline CDR1 and CDR2 sequences are SGHTA and FQGNSA. CDR3 sequence reads: CASSLEQDPSYEQYF. DNA of the CDR3: TGTGCCAGCAGCTTAGAACAGGATCCATCCTACGAGCAGTACTTC. Full variable domain (outside the CDR3, taken from reference TRBV7-2 and TRBJ2-7): GAGVSQSPSNKVTEKGKDVELRCDPISGHTALYWYRQSLGQGLEFLIYFQGNSAPDKSGLPSDRFSAERTGGSVSTLTIQRTQQEDSAVYLCASSLEQDPSYEQYFGPGTRLTVT.

The CDR3, as DNA: TGTGCCAGCAGCTTAGAAACAGGGCTTGATGAGCAGTTCTTC. Its protein is CASSLETGLDEQFF. The chain employs TRBV7-9 and TRBJ2-1; D may be TRBD1 (6 bases). This CDR3 is 14 amino acids long. Trimming removed 1 base from V and 8 bases from J, with 12 bases in between. From germline, CDR1 is SEHNR and CDR2 FQNEAQ (reference sequence).